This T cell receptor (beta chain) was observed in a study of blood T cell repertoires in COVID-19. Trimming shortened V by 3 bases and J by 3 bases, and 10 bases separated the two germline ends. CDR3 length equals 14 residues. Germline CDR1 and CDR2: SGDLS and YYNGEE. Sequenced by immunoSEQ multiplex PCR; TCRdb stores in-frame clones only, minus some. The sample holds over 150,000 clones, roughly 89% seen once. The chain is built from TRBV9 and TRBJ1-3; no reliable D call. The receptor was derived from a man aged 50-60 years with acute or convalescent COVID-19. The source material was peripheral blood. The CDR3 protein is CASSAGDYGNTIYF. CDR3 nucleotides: TGTGCCAGCAGCGCCGGAGACTATGGAAACACCATATATTTT.